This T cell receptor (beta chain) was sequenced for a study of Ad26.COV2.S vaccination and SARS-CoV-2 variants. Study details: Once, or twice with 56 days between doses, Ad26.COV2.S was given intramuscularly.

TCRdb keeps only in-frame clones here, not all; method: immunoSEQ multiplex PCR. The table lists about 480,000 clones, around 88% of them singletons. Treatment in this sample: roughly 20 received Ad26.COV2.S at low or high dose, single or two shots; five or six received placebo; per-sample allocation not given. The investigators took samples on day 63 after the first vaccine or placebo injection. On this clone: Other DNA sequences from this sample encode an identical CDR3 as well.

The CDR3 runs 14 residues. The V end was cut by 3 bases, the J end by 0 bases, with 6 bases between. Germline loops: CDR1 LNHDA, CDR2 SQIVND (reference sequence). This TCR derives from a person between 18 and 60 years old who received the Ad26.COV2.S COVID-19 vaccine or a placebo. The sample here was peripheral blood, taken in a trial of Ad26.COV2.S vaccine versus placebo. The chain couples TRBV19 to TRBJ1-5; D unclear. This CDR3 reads CASSILDSNQPQHF. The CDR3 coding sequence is TGTGCCAGTAGTATTTTAGATAGCAATCAGCCCCAGCATTTT.